This T cell receptor (beta chain) derives from a study of OX40 agonist ivuxolimab in advanced cancers. Measured with immunoSEQ multiplex PCR; TCRdb has only the in-frame clones, and not every one. The table shows nearly 50,000 clones, with approximately 86% occurring only once. This CDR3 has 17 residues. The V and J ends lost 1 base and 7 bases, in that order; junction bases with no gene match: 7. Per germline, CDR1 KGHSH and CDR2 LQKENI. Here the sequenced sample was CD4+ or CD8+ T cells sorted from blood, taken in a trial of the OX40 agonist ivuxolimab. This receptor was identified in an adult with an advanced solid tumor such as melanoma, head and neck, liver or kidney cancer. The chain joins TRBV18 to TRBJ1-4; 12 nucleotides align to TRBD1. In nucleotides, the CDR3 is TGTGCCAGCTCACCACAAGGGACAGGGGGCGGAGGTGAAAAACTGTTTTTT. This gives the protein CASSPQGTGGGGEKLFF.